The TCR beta chain under discussion was sequenced for a study of shared clonotypes between healthy human individuals. Study details: A couple of women and a few men aged 18 to 49 served as donors.

Points on this clone: Its antigen is not identified.

Whole-study findings and limits: Non-shared clonotypes displayed generation probabilities falling below those of clonotypes present in all four donors. About 5% was the fraction of naive CD4 clonotypes found shared across a few donors.

After removal of 2 bases from V and 0 bases from J, the junction contained 3 bases not matched to a gene. The CDR3 spans 15 residues. Per germline, CDR1 SGDLS and CDR2 YYNGEE. Positively selected for CCR7, the CD45RO-negative cells used as naive CD8 cells excluded terminally differentiated effector memory CD45RA+ cells. Deep-level running was used for the assay. Profiled with immunoSEQ multiplex PCR; TCRdb holds only in-frame clones, not every one. The sample lists around 1.9 million clones; 93% were seen once. Sequencing used naive CD8+ T cells from PBMCs. The genes are TRBV9 and TRBJ1-1; TRBD1 aligns across 8 bases. The sequence came from a man between 18 and 35 years old in good health. Some clones in this sample may be carry-over from other donors' samples. This CDR3 reads CASSVTGAVNTEAFF. Here the CDR3 DNA reads TGTGCCAGCAGCGTGACAGGGGCGGTGAACACTGAAGCTTTCTTT.